The rows below give T cell receptor beta chains drawn from one sample of a study of shared clonotypes between healthy human individuals. Here immunoSEQ multiplex PCR was the method, and the copy in TCRdb shows in-frame clones only, minus some. The sample contains over 2 million clones, about 95% of which appear only once. Sequenced sample: naive CD4+ T cells sorted from blood. These receptors were taken from a man aged 18 to 29 in good health. CDR3s include the opening cysteine and the closing phenylalanine or tryptophan. D genes are given only for firm matches. Size values are once, few and many counts, or a class for expanded clones, and some rows have none.

D: TRBD1
J: TRBJ2-5
size: .
V: TRBV5-1
DNA: TGCGCCAGCAGCTCCACAGGGGCCCAAGAGACCCAGTACTTC
CDR3: CASSSTGAQETQYF

D: .
J: TRBJ1-1
size: .
V: TRBV5-4
DNA: TGTGCCAGCAGCAATATATTGGTCTCAGGAGCAGGCAACACTGAAGCTTTCTTT
CDR3: CASSNILVSGAGNTEAFF

D: TRBD2
J: TRBJ2-3
size: .
V: TRBV10-1
DNA: TGCGCCAGCAGGAAGACTAGCGGGCGAACCACAGATACGCAGTATTTT
CDR3: CASRKTSGRTTDTQYF

D: .
J: TRBJ2-1
size: .
V: TRBV5-1
DNA: TGCGCCAGCAGCTTGGTAAGCGCGTCCTACAATGAGCAGTTCTTC
CDR3: CASSLVSASYNEQFF

D: .
J: TRBJ2-6
size: .
V: TRBV21-1
DNA: .
CDR3: CASNFAPGANVLTF

D: .
J: TRBJ2-3
size: .
V: TRBV5-1
DNA: TGCGCCAGCAGCGAGGGGTTTAGCACAGATACGCAGTATTTT
CDR3: CASSEGFSTDTQYF

D: .
J: TRBJ2-7
size: .
V: TRBV6-1
DNA: TGTGCCAGCAGTGAAAGGCGGGACTCCTACGAGCAGTACTTC
CDR3: CASSERRDSYEQYF

D: .
J: TRBJ2-7
size: .
V: TRBV2
DNA: TGTGCCAGCAGTGATCGGGATATCCACGAGCAGTACTTC
CDR3: CASSDRDIHEQYF

D: .
J: TRBJ1-2
size: few
V: TRBV5-1
DNA: TGCGCCAGCAGCTCCGGACTACAGCTCGGCTATGGCTACACCTTC
CDR3: CASSSGLQLGYGYTF

D: TRBD2
J: TRBJ2-5
size: .
V: TRBV6-5
DNA: TGTGCCAGCAGTTACTGGACTAGCGGGAAGGAGACCCAGTACTTC
CDR3: CASSYWTSGKETQYF

D: TRBD1
J: TRBJ1-5
size: .
V: TRBV10-2
DNA: TGCGCCAGCAGTGGACAGGGGGGCCAGCCCCAGCATTTT
CDR3: CASSGQGGQPQHF

D: TRBD1
J: TRBJ1-1
size: .
V: TRBV7-9
DNA: TGTGCCAGCAGCTTAGCGGCCAGGGGGCGGAGGAACACTGAAGCTTTCTTT
CDR3: CASSLAARGRRNTEAFF

D: .
J: TRBJ1-1
size: many
V: TRBV27
DNA: TGTGCCAGCATGGCAAGGGTGGGCACTGAAGCTTTCTTT
CDR3: CASMARVGTEAFF

D: .
J: TRBJ2-1
size: .
V: TRBV7-9
DNA: TGTGCCAGCAGCTTAGGTGTTGGGGCCCTAGTTCTCGGTGAGCAGTTCTTC
CDR3: CASSLGVGALVLGEQFF

D: TRBD1
J: TRBJ2-7
size: .
V: TRBV7-9
DNA: TGTGCCAGCAGCTTAGCCGCGACAGGGACCTACGAGCAGTACTTC
CDR3: CASSLAATGTYEQYF

D: TRBD2
J: TRBJ2-3
size: .
V: TRBV18
DNA: TGTGCCAGCTCACCAGGACTAGCGGGAGGTGGAGGCACAGATACGCAGTATTTT
CDR3: CASSPGLAGGGGTDTQYF

D: TRBD2
J: TRBJ2-1
size: .
V: TRBV6-1
DNA: TGTGCCATCAGTGAGCCAACAGGAAAAGCGGGAGCATACAATGAGCAGTTCTTC
CDR3: CAISEPTGKAGAYNEQFF

D: .
J: TRBJ2-3
size: .
V: TRBV4-1
DNA: TGCGCCAGCAGCCAAGACGGACATACGCAGTATTTT
CDR3: CASSQDGHTQYF

D: TRBD1
J: TRBJ2-2
size: .
V: TRBV28
DNA: TGTGCCAGCAGTACCCGGACAGGGAGCACCGGGGAGCTGTTTTTT
CDR3: CASSTRTGSTGELFF

D: TRBD1
J: TRBJ1-3
size: .
V: TRBV30
DNA: TGTGCCCAATCACAGGGGGCGCAAGGAAACACCATATATTTT
CDR3: CAQSQGAQGNTIYF

D: TRBD2
J: TRBJ2-5
size: .
V: TRBV2
DNA: TGTGCCAGCAGCTTCCAGAGTATCGCGGGAGGGGCGGAGACCCAGTACTTC
CDR3: CASSFQSIAGGAETQYF

D: .
J: TRBJ2-1
size: .
V: TRBV5-1
DNA: TGCGCCAGCAGCTTGGATGGGGAGAACTACAATGAGCAGTTCTTC
CDR3: CASSLDGENYNEQFF

D: .
J: TRBJ2-3
size: .
V: TRBV6-5
DNA: TGTGCCAGCAGTTCCCAAGCAGATACGCAGTATTTT
CDR3: CASSSQADTQYF

D: .
J: TRBJ2-1
size: .
V: TRBV15
DNA: TGTGCCACCAGCAGAGATCGTAGTAAGACTAATCAGTTCTTC
CDR3: CATSRDRSKTNQFF

D: TRBD2
J: TRBJ2-3
size: .
V: TRBV27
DNA: TGTGCCAGCAGTACAGCGGGGGGGCGCACAGATACGCAGTATTTT
CDR3: CASSTAGGRTDTQYF

D: .
J: TRBJ1-3
size: .
V: TRBV6-1
DNA: TGTGCCAGCAGTGAAGAACAGACTCCATACACCATATATTTT
CDR3: CASSEEQTPYTIYF

D: .
J: TRBJ2-7
size: .
V: TRBV11-1
DNA: TGTGCCAGCAGCTTCCCCGGCAGTGGATCCTACGAGCAGTACTTC
CDR3: CASSFPGSGSYEQYF

D: .
J: TRBJ2-5
size: few
V: TRBV30
DNA: TGTGCCTGGAGTCCACAAGAGACCCAGTACTTC
CDR3: CAWSPQETQYF

D: .
J: TRBJ1-3
size: .
V: TRBV6-1
DNA: TGTGCCAGCAGTGGACTGGCGGTGTTATATTTT
CDR3: CASSGLAVLYF

D: .
J: TRBJ2-5
size: .
V: TRBV5-1
DNA: TGCGCCAGCAGTTTTACAGGGAGGGGACAAGAGACCCAGTACTTC
CDR3: CASSFTGRGQETQYF

D: .
J: TRBJ2-7
size: .
V: TRBV18
DNA: TGTGCCAGCTCACCAAGTCCAGGGGCACCCCTGGAGCAGTACTTC
CDR3: CASSPSPGAPLEQYF

D: .
J: TRBJ2-3
size: .
V: TRBV5-4
DNA: TGTGCCAGCAGCCGGGACAACCAACTGGCATCGCAGTATTTT
CDR3: CASSRDNQLASQYF

D: TRBD1
J: TRBJ2-4
size: .
V: TRBV6-1
DNA: TGTGCCAGCAGTGAGACAGGGGGAAGAACCAAAAACATTCAGTACTTC
CDR3: CASSETGGRTKNIQYF

D: .
J: TRBJ1-1
size: .
V: TRBV6-5
DNA: TGTGCCAGCAGTCCGGATACAGGGAACACTGAAGCTTTCTTT
CDR3: CASSPDTGNTEAFF

D: TRBD1
J: TRBJ2-1
size: .
V: TRBV5-1
DNA: TGCGCCAGCAGCTTGACTAATCGACAGGGCCCCGTCAATGAGCAGTTCTTC
CDR3: CASSLTNRQGPVNEQFF

D: .
J: TRBJ2-7
size: once
V: TRBV6-6
DNA: TGTGCCAGCAGTTACTCGGCAGCCTCCTACGAGCAGTACTTC
CDR3: CASSYSAASYEQYF

D: TRBD1
J: TRBJ1-2
size: .
V: TRBV7-2
DNA: TGTGCCAGCAGCTTAGCTGGAAGGACAGGGAACTATGGCTACACCTTC
CDR3: CASSLAGRTGNYGYTF

D: TRBD1
J: TRBJ2-3
size: once
V: TRBV10-1
DNA: TGCGCCAGCAGTGACTCCGGGACAGCATCAGATACGCAGTATTTT
CDR3: CASSDSGTASDTQYF

D: TRBD2
J: TRBJ2-5
size: once
V: TRBV5-1
DNA: TGCGCCAGCAGCTTGCGAGCGGGGGCCCAAGAGACCCAGTACTTC
CDR3: CASSLRAGAQETQYF

D: .
J: TRBJ1-3
size: once
V: TRBV18
DNA: TGTGCCAGCTCACCAGGACAGCACTCTGGAAACACCATATATTTT
CDR3: CASSPGQHSGNTIYF

D: .
J: TRBJ1-2
size: .
V: TRBV7-9
DNA: TGTGCCAGCAGCTCCAGACAGACCGCTAACTATGGCTACACCTTC
CDR3: CASSSRQTANYGYTF

D: TRBD1
J: TRBJ2-1
size: .
V: TRBV5-3
DNA: TGTGCCAGAAGCTTGAGGACAGGGAACAATGAGCAGTTCTTC
CDR3: CARSLRTGNNEQFF

D: .
J: TRBJ2-7
size: .
V: TRBV28
DNA: TGTGCCAGCACCACAGGGCGAGGTGCCTACGAGCAGTACTTC
CDR3: CASTTGRGAYEQYF

D: TRBD1
J: TRBJ2-7
size: .
V: TRBV5-1
DNA: TGCGCCAGCAGCTCAGGGACAGACGGGCCCTACGAGCAGTACTTC
CDR3: CASSSGTDGPYEQYF

D: TRBD2
J: TRBJ2-7
size: .
V: TRBV7-9
DNA: TGTGCCAGCAGCATGGGACTAGCGGGGGATTCCTACGAGCAGTACTTC
CDR3: CASSMGLAGDSYEQYF

D: .
J: TRBJ1-2
size: .
V: TRBV5-6
DNA: TGTGCCAGCAGCGATGTAGGGCAGATCACTTCCTATGGCTACACCTTC
CDR3: CASSDVGQITSYGYTF

D: .
J: TRBJ1-1
size: .
V: TRBV5-1
DNA: TGCGCCAGCAGCTACGCAGGGACGACTGAAGCTTTCTTT
CDR3: CASSYAGTTEAFF

D: .
J: TRBJ2-3
size: .
V: TRBV9
DNA: TGTGCCAGCAGCGCGACAGGAACCACAGATACGCAGTATTTT
CDR3: CASSATGTTDTQYF

D: TRBD1
J: TRBJ2-3
size: .
V: TRBV5-6
DNA: TGTGCCAGCAGCTCTAATGGACAGGGAACAGATACGCAGTATTTT
CDR3: CASSSNGQGTDTQYF

D: TRBD2
J: TRBJ2-5
size: .
V: TRBV6-1
DNA: TGTGCCAGCAGTGGGGGGGGAAGAAACCAAGAGACCCAGTACTTC
CDR3: CASSGGGRNQETQYF

D: .
J: TRBJ1-1
size: .
V: TRBV30
DNA: TGTGCCTGGAGGGGGGACCGCAACGGCCCTGAAGCTTTCTTT
CDR3: CAWRGDRNGPEAFF

D: TRBD1
J: TRBJ1-5
size: .
V: TRBV6-5
DNA: TGTGCCAGCAGCGCCATCCGACAGGGCGCCTTGCATTTT
CDR3: CASSAIRQGALHF

D: TRBD1
J: TRBJ1-3
size: .
V: TRBV29-1
DNA: TGCAGCGTCGGGACAGTTGACTCTGGAAACACCATATATTTT
CDR3: CSVGTVDSGNTIYF

D: .
J: TRBJ1-2
size: .
V: TRBV5-4
DNA: TGTGCCAGCAGCTTCGCCGGGGGGGACTATGGCTACACCTTC
CDR3: CASSFAGGDYGYTF